This is a list of T cell receptor beta chains from one sample in a study of type 1 and type 2 diabetes patients. MiXCR, applied by TCRdb to the multiplex PCR reads, yields one record per CDR3 protein. The sample lists approximately 260,000 distinct CDR3 sequences; 40% to 50% were seen once. What was sequenced was peripheral blood mononuclear cells (PBMCs). The source is a man aged 18 to 29 with type 2 diabetes. The CDR3 runs from the conserved cysteine through the conserved F or W. The D gene is left open where the match is weak. The size of a clone is reported for some rows only, either as once, few or many, or as a class for expanded clones.

v_call	clone_size	j_call	d_call	cdr3_aa	cdr3_nt
TRBV10-2	-	TRBJ2-5	TRBD2	CASSQDGTRQETQYF	TGCGCCAGCAGCCAAGACGGGACTAGACAAGAGACCCAGTACTTC
TRBV5-1	-	TRBJ2-1	-	CASSSRGDEQFF	TGCGCCAGCAGCTCGAGGGGGGATGAGCAGTTCTTC
TRBV5-1	-	TRBJ2-7	-	CASSLDGTGREQYF	TGCGCCAGCAGCTTGGACGGAACCGGGCGCGAGCAGTACTTC
TRBV4-1	-	TRBJ2-2	-	CASSQAPNTGELFF	TGCGCCAGCAGCCAAGCCCCTAACACCGGGGAGCTGTTTTTT
TRBV6-6	-	TRBJ2-7	-	CASSPGGGVYEQYF	TGTGCCAGCTCCCCCGGCGGCGGGGTCTACGAGCAGTACTTC
TRBV4-2	-	TRBJ2-7	-	CASSPTSGVDYEQYF	TGTGCCAGCAGCCCCACCTCGGGAGTCGACTACGAGCAGTACTTC
TRBV4-1	few	TRBJ2-7	TRBD2	CASSQAGGGEQYF	TGCGCCAGCAGCCAAGCGGGAGGGGGCGAGCAGTACTTC
TRBV12-3/TRBV12-4	-	TRBJ2-7	TRBD1	CASSPSGGFGEQYF	TGTGCCAGCAGCCCCTCAGGGGGATTTGGCGAGCAGTACTTC
TRBV2	-	TRBJ2-5	TRBD2	CASSDLLRTNGGAETQYF	TGTGCCAGCAGTGACCTCCTCCGGACTAACGGGGGGGCGGAGACCCAGTACTTC
TRBV7-3	medium-sized	TRBJ2-2	-	CASSLAALTGELFF	TGTGCCAGCAGCTTAGCGGCCCTCACCGGGGAGCTGTTTTTT
TRBV4-1	-	TRBJ1-4	-	CASSLHRDDEKLFF	TGCGCCAGCAGCCTCCACAGGGATGATGAAAAACTGTTTTTT
TRBV19	few	TRBJ2-2	TRBD2	CASSIEGSGRNTGELFF	TGTGCCAGTAGTATAGAGGGTAGCGGGAGAAACACCGGGGAGCTGTTTTTT
TRBV29-1	-	TRBJ2-3	TRBD2	CSVGSGLAATDTQYF	TGCAGCGTTGGCTCGGGGCTAGCGGCTACAGATACGCAGTATTTT
TRBV20-1	-	TRBJ1-6	-	CSAIQGMRDSPLHF	TGCAGTGCTATACAGGGCATGAGGGATTCACCCCTCCACTTT
TRBV7-6	-	TRBJ2-2	TRBD1	CASSQTGLGAGELFF	TGTGCCAGCAGCCAGACAGGGCTGGGGGCCGGGGAGCTGTTTTTT
TRBV30	-	TRBJ1-6	-	CAWSSGRNSPLHF	TGTGCCTGGAGTTCTGGCAGGAATTCACCCCTCCACTTT